This T cell receptor (beta chain) derives from a study of response to subunit inactivated influenza vaccine. Germline CDR1 is DFQATT and CDR2 is SNEGSKA (reference sequence). Trimming stripped 4 bases from V and 0 bases from J, with 9 bases between. The CDR3 extends over 13 amino acids. With respect to this clonotype: Antigen: not known.

Study-level points and caveats: T cells newly recruited by each seasonal influenza vaccination are few, the authors suggested.

TCRdb reprocessed the RT-PCR reads with MiXCR, giving one entry per CDR3 protein. In the table there are 250,000 to 350,000 distinct CDR3 sequences, around 22% of which are singletons. The starting material was PBMCs from blood, obtained less than 22 months after vaccination. This TCR derives from a man in his fifties or sixties who received an inactivated influenza vaccine. V is TRBV20-1 and J is TRBJ1-1; no firm D call. CDR3 protein: CSAMRILNTEAFF. In DNA form, the CDR3 reads TGCAGTGCTATGCGGATCCTGAACACTGAAGCTTTCTTT.